Following are 10 T cell receptor beta chains from one sample sequenced in a study of CXCR3-negative and CXCR3-positive naive CD8 T cells. Researchers prepared the TRB cDNA libraries using 5' RACE with UMI labels. TCRdb reprocessed the 5' RACE reads, with one entry per CDR3 protein and no DNA. This table lists fewer than 55,000 distinct CDR3 sequences. Specimen: naive CXCR3- CD8+ T cells from blood. Described subset: CD45RO-CCR7+CD27+CD95- naive CD8+ T cells lacking CXCR3 (TNR3-). The receptors here all came from a human donor in good health. Some clones in this sample may be carry-over from other donors' samples.

V gene TRBV29-1 combines with J gene TRBJ2-1; the TCRdb D gene call, TRBD2, has no DNA to confirm it. CDR1 and CDR2 (germline): SQVTM, ANQGSEA. The CDR3 is 11 residues long. CDR3 in amino acids: CSVPSGNEQFF.

V gene TRBV28 combines with J gene TRBJ2-3; TCRdb indicates TRBD2, and absent DNA this call remains unverified. The CDR3 has 13 amino acids. The germline CDR1 and CDR2 sequences are MDHEN and SYDVKM. CDR3 residues: CASSASNTDTQYF.

The genes are TRBV6-9 and TRBJ2-7; absent DNA, TCRdb's TRBD2 call cannot be checked. Germline lookup yields CDR1 MNHGY and CDR2 SVAAGI. The CDR3 contains 13 residues. The CDR3 sequence is CASSYGLVYEQYF.

The chain joins TRBV27 to TRBJ2-5; checking the TCRdb D call of TRBD1 is not possible without DNA. The germline V gene has CDR1 MNHEY and CDR2 SMNVEV (reference sequence). CDR3 length: 14 residues. The CDR3 is CASSTGRGIETQYF.

The chain's CDR3 is CASSYNPTYEQYF. The gene calls are TRBV6-2 or TRBV6-3 and TRBJ2-7. The CDR3 is made up of 13 amino acids. Germline V lookup: CDR1 MNHEY, CDR2 SVGEGT.

The V and J genes are TRBV15 and TRBJ1-2. The CDR3 has 15 amino acids. The germline V gene has CDR1 LNHNV and CDR2 YYDKDF (reference sequence). CDR3 region: CATSSAGDPNYGYTF.

The genes are TRBV4-1 and TRBJ1-1; TCRdb picks TRBD1, but there is no DNA to check that call. This CDR3 region has 15 residues. Germline values: CDR1 MGHRA, CDR2 YSYEKL. CDR3 amino acids: CASSQAPGAGPEAFF.

The chain combines TRBV12-3 or TRBV12-4 with TRBJ2-7. The CDR3 has 13 amino acids. The CDR3 is CASSPDKVYEQCF.

V usage is TRBV7-2 and J usage is TRBJ2-3; TCRdb returns TRBD1, unconfirmable since there is no DNA. Germline-derived CDR1 and CDR2 are SGHTA and FQGNSA. The CDR3 has 15 residues. The CDR3 sequence: CASSLWGGDPDTQYF.

This sequence joins TRBV7-2 and TRBJ2-7. This CDR3 spans 13 amino acids. Germline-derived CDR1 and CDR2 are SGHTA and FQGNSA. CDR3 loop: CASSPFGSYEQYF. The full variable domain, in which reference TRBV7-2 and TRBJ2-7 provide the parts outside the CDR3, is GAGVSQSPSNKVTEKGKDVELRCDPISGHTALYWYRQSLGQGLEFLIYFQGNSAPDKSGLPSDRFSAERTGGSVSTLTIQRTQQEDSAVYLCASSPFGSYEQYFGPGTRLTVT.